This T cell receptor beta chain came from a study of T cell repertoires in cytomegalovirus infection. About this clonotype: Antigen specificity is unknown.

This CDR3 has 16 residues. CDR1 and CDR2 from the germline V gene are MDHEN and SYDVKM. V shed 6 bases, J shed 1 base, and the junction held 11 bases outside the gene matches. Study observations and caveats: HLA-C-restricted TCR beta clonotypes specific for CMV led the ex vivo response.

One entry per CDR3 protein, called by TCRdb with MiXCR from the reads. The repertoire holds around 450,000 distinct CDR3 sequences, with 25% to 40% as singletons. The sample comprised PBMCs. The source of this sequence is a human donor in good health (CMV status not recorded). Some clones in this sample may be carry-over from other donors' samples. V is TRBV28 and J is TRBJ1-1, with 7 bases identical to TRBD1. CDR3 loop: CASSIPARGRNTEAFF. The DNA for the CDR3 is TGTGCCAGCAGCATTCCCGCAAGGGGGCGGAACACTGAAGCTTTCTTT.